The 25 T cell receptor beta chains in this list originate from one sample, sequenced in a study of radiation and T cells in renal cell carcinoma. Described time point: blood 4 weeks post-SBRT, at nephrectomy. This sample's treatment: 15 Gy SBRT to primary tumor, nephrectomy 4 weeks later. TCRdb's copy holds only in-frame clones and misses some; the assay was immunoSEQ multiplex PCR. The sample records about 90,000 clones, around four fifths being singletons. The input for sequencing was blood, taken from a patient whose treatment included radiotherapy and nephrectomy. The origin of the receptors is a man between 45 and 60 years old with renal cell carcinoma.

CDR3 loop: CASSPPPESSYEQYF. CDR3 sequence (DNA): TGCGCCAGCAGCCCACCGCCCGAGAGCTCCTACGAGCAGTACTTC. This chain connects TRBV5-1 to TRBJ2-7; no clear D gene. The CDR3 is made up of 15 amino acids. Germline values: CDR1 SGHRS, CDR2 YFSETQ. V dropped 4 bases and J dropped 0 bases, with 14 bases sitting between them. Filled out from reference TRBV5-1 and TRBJ2-7, the complete variable domain reads KAGVTQTPRYLIKTRGQQVTLSCSPISGHRSVSWYQQTPGQGLQFLFEYFSETQRNKGNFPGRFSGRQFSNSRSEMNVSTLELGDSALYLCASSPPPESSYEQYFGPGTRLTVT.

This clone appeared a single time. The rearrangement joins TRBV30 to TRBJ2-7, with unresolved D. Trimming removed 5 bases at V and 3 bases at J, with 8 bases between. The CDR3 length is 11 residues. Per the germline V gene, CDR1 is GTSNPN and CDR2 is SVGIG (reference sequence). The CDR3 protein is CAWVLGYEQYF. In nucleotides, the CDR3 is TGTGCCTGGGTTTTAGGCTACGAGCAGTACTTC.

The gene calls are TRBV5-8 and TRBJ2-1; 8 bases agree with TRBD1. From germline, CDR1 is SGHTS and CDR2 YDEGEE. The CDR3 consists of 14 residues. After removal of 6 bases from V and 2 bases from J, the junction contained 4 bases not matched to a gene. The CDR3 reads CASNQGATYNEQFF. CDR3 DNA: TGTGCCAGCAACCAGGGGGCCACCTACAATGAGCAGTTCTTC. Combining the CDR3 with reference TRBV5-8 and TRBJ2-1 gives the whole variable domain EAGVTQSPTHLIKTRGQQATLRCSPISGHTSVYWYQQALGLGLQFLLWYDEGEERNRGNFPPRFSGRQFPNYSSELNVNALELEDSALYLCASNQGATYNEQFFGPGTRLTVL.

The V call is TRBV30, the J call TRBJ2-7; 8 bases are shared with TRBD1. V lost 1 base, J lost 2 bases, and 4 bases stayed unmatched. CDR1 and CDR2 from the germline V gene are GTSNPN and SVGIG (reference sequence). This CDR3 spans 14 amino acids. The CDR3 sequence is CAWSGDRRPYEQYF. CDR3 nucleotide sequence: TGTGCCTGGAGTGGGGACAGGAGGCCCTACGAGCAGTACTTC.

The CDR3 DNA reads TGTGCCAGCAGCCCCCGCTGGGAGCAGTACTTC. Translating gives CASSPRWEQYF. The chain carries TRBV2 and TRBJ2-7; unclear D gene. CDR3 length: 11 residues. V lost 6 bases and J lost 7, with 10 bases in between. Germline V gives CDR1 SNHLY, CDR2 FYNNEI.

The chain recombines TRBV7-9 with TRBJ2-1; TRBD1 is a possible D gene (6 bases). Trimming shortened V by 5 bases and J by 5 bases, and 16 bases separated the two germline ends. This CDR3 contains 15 residues. Germline assignment: CDR1 SEHNR and CDR2 FQNEAQ (reference sequence). CDR3 sequence (DNA): TGTGCCAGCAGCCCCGGACAGACGCGGGACAATGAGCAGTTCTTC. Amino acid sequence: CASSPGQTRDNEQFF.

The chain has TRBV18 and TRBJ1-1, with a tentative D call TRBD1 (5 bases). V shed 3 bases and J shed 7 bases, with 18 bases lying between them. This CDR3 spans 15 amino acids. CDR1 and CDR2 from the germline V gene are KGHSH and LQKENI. In DNA form, the CDR3 reads TGTGCCAGCTCACCTCCGGGCCGGCGGGGGGATGAAGCTTTCTTT. Translation: CASSPPGRRGDEAFF.

This clone was found once. The chain uses TRBV18 and TRBJ1-3; unclear D gene. Trimming shortened V by 5 bases and J by 5 bases, and 13 bases separated the two germline ends. The CDR3 loop spans 14 amino acids. The germline V gene encodes CDR1 KGHSH and CDR2 LQKENI. For the CDR3, the DNA is TGTGCCAGCTCAACCACAACTTCCCGAAACACCATATATTTT. Translating it yields CASSTTTSRNTIYF.

The chain employs TRBV6-5 and TRBJ2-7, with TRBD2 as a possible D gene (6 bases). CDR1 MNHEY and CDR2 SVGAGI come from the germline V gene. The CDR3 has 14 residues. The V gene lost 5 bases and the J gene lost 2 bases, with 13 bases spanning the gap. The CDR3 coding sequence is TGTGCCAGCAGTCGTGAGGACTATACCTACGAGCAGTACTTC. Translated, it gives CASSREDYTYEQYF.

The gene calls are TRBV2 and TRBJ1-1; D is uncertain. The V gene lost 3 bases and the J gene lost 4 bases, with 15 bases spanning the gap. CDR1 SNHLY and CDR2 FYNNEI come from the germline V gene. The CDR3 has 15 residues. The CDR3 reads CASSDRRGLGTEAFF. The DNA of the CDR3 is TGTGCCAGCAGTGATCGTCGGGGATTAGGCACTGAAGCTTTCTTT.

CDR3: CACPLATPRYNEQFF. The CDR3 coding sequence is TGTGCCTGTCCTCTAGCCACACCCCGCTACAATGAGCAGTTCTTC. The chain is built from TRBV10-3 and TRBJ2-1; weak D call: TRBD2 (5 bases). Trimming stripped 11 bases from V and 3 bases from J, with 20 bases between. The CDR3 length is 15 residues. Germline loops: CDR1 ENHRY, CDR2 SYGVKD.

The chain recombines TRBV15 with TRBJ2-5; D unresolved. This CDR3 is built from 12 residues. From germline, CDR1 is LNHNV and CDR2 YYDKDF (reference sequence). V gave up 11 bases and J gave up 2 bases, with 12 bases separating them. As DNA, the CDR3 is TGTGCCCCAGAAAAAGAACAAGAGACCCAGTACTTC. It specifies CAPEKEQETQYF.

The chain links TRBV29-1 to TRBJ2-1, with TRBD2 matching 8 bases. Germline CDR1 reads SQVTM; CDR2 reads ANQGSEA. Trimming removed 6 bases from V and 9 bases from J; junction bases left unmatched: 16. The CDR3 sequence is 15 residues long. For the CDR3, the DNA is TGCAGCGTGGGAAAGACTAGCGCGATCGGCACTGAGCAGTTCTTC. Encoded protein: CSVGKTSAIGTEQFF.

This clone was detected ten times or more. The V and J genes are TRBV7-8 and TRBJ2-7, with D perhaps given as TRBD1 or TRBD2 (7 bases each). The germline V gene encodes CDR1 SGHVS and CDR2 FQNEAQ. V lost 0 bases to trimming and J lost 6 bases, with 12 bases between them. CDR3 length: 14 residues. CDR3: CASSLAGGGSEQYF. CDR3 in DNA: TGTGCCAGCAGCTTAGCAGGGGGCGGGAGCGAGCAGTACTTC.

This clone was counted a few times. J is TRBJ2-1 and V is TRBV4-1, with a possible D match to TRBD2 (5 bases). The V end was cut by 0 bases, the J end by 4 bases, with 16 bases between. This CDR3 region has 17 residues. Looked up from germline, CDR1 is MGHRA and CDR2 is YSYEKL. The CDR3 protein is CASSQEDFRTRYNEQFF. The CDR3 nucleotides are TGCGCCAGCAGCCAAGAGGACTTTCGAACTAGGTACAATGAGCAGTTCTTC.

A note on this clone: One end of the junction does not line up with germline, which may come from a read error. The gene calls are TRBV7-7 and TRBJ1-2; 7 nucleotides align to TRBD1. The CDR3 length is 15 residues. CDR1 and CDR2 from the germline V gene are SSHAT and FNYEAQ (reference sequence). For the CDR3, the DNA is TGTGCTAGCAGCTCTAAGGGGACAGTCATCTATGGCTACACCTTC. Encoded protein: CASSSKGTVIYGYTF.

This clone was counted once. V gene TRBV7-9 combines with J gene TRBJ2-1, with D uncertain. Trimming shortened V by 0 bases and J by 0 bases, and 12 bases separated the two germline ends. The germline V gene has CDR1 SEHNR and CDR2 FQNEAQ (reference sequence). The CDR3 runs 17 residues. This CDR3 is CASSLAWASPSYNEQFF. As DNA, the CDR3 is TGTGCCAGCAGCTTAGCCTGGGCCTCCCCCTCCTACAATGAGCAGTTCTTC. Drawing the rest from reference TRBV7-9 and TRBJ2-1, the complete variable domain is DTGVSQNPRHKITKRGQNVTFRCDPISEHNRLYWYRQTLGQGPEFLTYFQNEAQLEKSRLLSDRFSAERPKGSFSTLEIQRTEQGDSAMYLCASSLAWASPSYNEQFFGPGTRLTVL.

The count of this clone is one. The chain recombines TRBV9 with TRBJ2-2; 7 bases are a match to TRBD2. The CDR3 runs 15 residues. The germline V gene has CDR1 SGDLS and CDR2 YYNGEE. The ends lost 4 bases at V and 6 bases at J; junction bases unmatched: 9. The CDR3 DNA is TGTGCCAGCAGCCCCCTGGGAGGGAGGCCCGGGGAGCTGTTTTTT. Amino acids: CASSPLGGRPGELFF.

The chain recombines TRBV5-4 with TRBJ2-1, with a weak D call TRBD2 (6 bases). The CDR3 runs 15 residues. V lost 0 bases, J lost 2 bases, and 9 bases lay in between. CDR1 is SGHNT and CDR2 is YYREEE in the germline V gene (reference sequence). Here the CDR3 reads CASSLDRGTYNEQFF. The CDR3 nucleotides are TGTGCCAGCAGCTTGGACCGGGGGACCTACAATGAGCAGTTCTTC. Variable domain in full (rest from reference TRBV5-4 and TRBJ2-1): ETGVTQSPTHLIKTRGQQVTLRCSSQSGHNTVSWYQQALGQGPQFIFQYYREEENGRGNFPPRFSGLQFPNYSSELNVNALELDDSALYLCASSLDRGTYNEQFFGPGTRLTVL.

The chain carries TRBV2 and TRBJ2-7, with 7 positions matching TRBD1. The germline CDR1 and CDR2 sequences are SNHLY and FYNNEI. With 3 bases clipped from V and 6 bases from J, the junction kept 2 bases outside the gene matches. This CDR3 is 12 amino acids long. CDR3 bases: TGTGCCAGCAGTGATTGGACAGGCGAGCAGTACTTC. Protein product: CASSDWTGEQYF.

This clone was detected only once. The chain couples TRBV28 to TRBJ1-2, with D maybe TRBD1 (6 bases). V was clipped by 3 bases and J by 8 bases, with 16 bases between them. Per germline, CDR1 MDHEN and CDR2 SYDVKM. The CDR3 runs to 14 residues. CDR3 loop: CASSFGPGQSGYTF. CDR3 nucleotide sequence: TGTGCCAGCAGTTTTGGCCCCGGACAGTCGGGCTACACCTTC.

This clone came up a few times. The genes are TRBV2 and TRBJ2-7, with TRBD2 as a possible D gene (5 bases). Between the trimmed V and J ends, which lost 7 bases and 5 bases, there was a span of 12 bases. CDR1 is SNHLY and CDR2 is FYNNEI in the germline V gene. The CDR3 has 12 amino acids. CDR3 residues: CASNMNGDEQYF. The CDR3 region has the DNA TGTGCCAGCAATATGAACGGGGACGAGCAGTACTTC.

Notes on this clone: At one end the junction does not follow the germline gene, possibly because of a read error. J is TRBJ2-7 and V is TRBV7-9, with 14 bases identical to TRBD2. CDR3 length: 15 amino acids. CDR1 SEHNR and CDR2 FQNEAQ come from the germline V gene (reference sequence). CDR3 loop: CASTLGTSGGYEQYF. The CDR3 DNA sequence: TGTGCCAGCACCTTAGGGACTAGCGGGGGTTACGAGCAGTACTTC.

This rearrangement joins TRBV30 to TRBJ1-2, with TRBD1 as a possible D gene (5 bases). The CDR3 length is 13 residues. Trimming cost V 5 bases and J 2 bases, with 12 bases left between them. CDR1 is GTSNPN, CDR2 SVGIG, per germline (reference sequence). For the CDR3, the DNA is TGTGCCTGGTGGCTTGGGGCCAACTATGGCTACACCTTC. Translated: CAWWLGANYGYTF.

J is TRBJ1-5 and V is TRBV27; no reliable D call. The germline V gene encodes CDR1 MNHEY and CDR2 SMNVEV (reference sequence). The CDR3 loop spans 17 amino acids. The germline V and J ends were trimmed by 0 bases and 2 bases, with 14 bases remaining between them. CDR3 in amino acids: CASSLSGNTVGNQPQHF. CDR3 sequence (DNA): TGTGCCAGCAGTTTATCGGGAAACACCGTGGGCAATCAGCCCCAGCATTTT.